A selection of T cell receptor beta chains follows, all from one sample in a study of blood T cell repertoires in COVID-19. The protocol was immunoSEQ multiplex PCR, while the TCRdb copy is restricted to in-frame clones and leaves out a portion. The sample carries about 60,000 clones, about nine tenths recorded once. Sequencing used peripheral blood. Receptor source: a human donor in a cohort sampled during active COVID-19. CDR3s include the opening cysteine and the closing phenylalanine or tryptophan. Some rows have no size entry. The others give once, few or many, or a class for an expanded clone.

abundance	v_gene	j_gene	CDR3aa
.	TRBV11-2	TRBJ2-5	CASSPRGASVQETQYF
.	TRBV5-1	TRBJ2-2	CASSLAYPGGTGELFF
.	TRBV5-1	TRBJ2-3	CASSLGSADTQYF
.	TRBV7-2	TRBJ1-2	CASSFSQGKVGYTF
.	TRBV5-4	TRBJ2-5	CASSLGDKQETQYF
.	TRBV28	TRBJ2-7	CASSLTREQYF
.	TRBV21-1	TRBJ2-6	CASSNFQGGTLSGANVLTF
.	TRBV5-6	TRBJ2-5	CASSLLQVRGGRETQYF
.	TRBV27	TRBJ2-3	CASSPVRGTQYF
.	TRBV27	TRBJ1-2	CASSPHRDSYYGYTF
once	TRBV11-2	TRBJ2-3	CASSETGTSGVGTDTQYF
.	TRBV18	TRBJ2-1	CASSPDGTRSDEQFF
few	TRBV28	TRBJ2-1	CASSLRDRVIDEQFF
few	TRBV6-2/TRBV6-3	TRBJ2-7	CASSYIQGYEQYF
.	TRBV6-6	TRBJ2-1	CASSRNRRQGGSYNEQFF
few	TRBV18	TRBJ1-2	CASSPTGGRNYGYTF
.	TRBV9	TRBJ1-6	CASSVRAGGGSPLHF
few	TRBV15	TRBJ1-6	CATSRGTGNSPLHF
.	TRBV7-8	TRBJ2-3	CASSLASSTDTQYF
.	TRBV5-1	TRBJ2-3	CASTLGQGITDTQYF
.	TRBV10-3	TRBJ1-1	CAIKSAGDTEAFF
few	TRBV5-8	TRBJ1-5	CASSMRGNQPQHF
.	TRBV7-6	TRBJ2-3	CASSRGLAGGLDTQYF
.	TRBV6-6	TRBJ1-2	CASSPFDRGTNGYTF
.	TRBV9	TRBJ2-3	CASRYGEGATDTQYF
once	TRBV5-1	TRBJ2-6	CASSLRLRDAGANVLTF
.	TRBV6-5	TRBJ2-1	CASSYSKYRVNEQFF
.	TRBV28	TRBJ1-1	CASSPRDRTMNTEAFF
.	TRBV2	TRBJ2-7	CASSEDGGLYEQYF
.	TRBV5-4	TRBJ2-3	CASEPGGASSTDTQYF
.	TRBV19	TRBJ1-1	CASSFRGRNTEAFF
.	TRBV6-6	TRBJ1-5	CASRKQVGNQPQHF
.	TRBV5-3	TRBJ1-2	CARTVTTGCEYGYTF
.	TRBV4-3	TRBJ1-1	CASSQDRGLFAFF
.	TRBV5-1	TRBJ2-1	CASSRGGPYNEQFF
.	TRBV30	TRBJ2-5	CACKRGRAAETQYF
.	TRBV11-2	TRBJ2-7	CASSLAATSGVQYF
.	TRBV2	TRBJ2-3	CASRRLTGSDTQYF
.	TRBV5-1	TRBJ1-6	CASSPRTSDNSPLHF
.	TRBV5-1	TRBJ2-7	CASSLIQGAVEQYF
.	TRBV6-2/TRBV6-3	TRBJ1-2	CASSYSYLVRYGYTF
.	TRBV28	TRBJ2-7	CASGPRGQVSYEQYF